The 16 T cell receptor beta chains listed next were all sequenced from one sample in a study of blood T cell repertoires in COVID-19. The repertoire was sequenced with immunoSEQ multiplex PCR; TCRdb's copy has only in-frame clones and lacks some. The sample consists of more than 200,000 clones, about 90% of them appearing once. Sequencing input: peripheral blood. The receptors were sampled from a man at least 80 years old with acute or convalescent COVID-19.

V usage is TRBV11-2 and J usage is TRBJ2-1; tentative D call: TRBD2 (5 bases). The CDR3 is 14 amino acids. In germline, CDR1 is SGHAT, CDR2 FQNNGV. Trimming left V 2 bases short and J 7 bases short, with 12 bases between. The CDR3 DNA follows: TGTGCCAGCAGCTTACAGCGGACCCTTAATGAGCAGTTCTTC. As protein: CASSLQRTLNEQFF.

The rearrangement links TRBV6-2 or TRBV6-3 to TRBJ1-1, with 7 bases that match TRBD1. CDR3 size: 11 residues. Per germline, CDR1 MNHEY and CDR2 SVGEGT. After removal of 6 bases from V and 10 bases from J, the junction contained 5 bases not matched to a gene. The CDR3 loop is CASSLGQRAFF. The CDR3 DNA follows: TGTGCCAGCAGCTTGGGACAGAGAGCTTTCTTT.

The V gene is TRBV19, the J gene TRBJ1-1; TRBD1 matches 9 bases. V trimming: 7 bases; J trimming: 4 bases; junction bases outside the gene matches: 7. CDR1 is LNHDA and CDR2 is SQIVND in the germline V gene (reference sequence). This CDR3 contains 14 residues. The CDR3 region is CASKIQGAGTEAFF. Written as DNA, the CDR3 is TGTGCCAGTAAGATACAGGGGGCGGGCACTGAAGCTTTCTTT.

In this sample, this clone turned up a few times. J is TRBJ1-5 and V is TRBV24-1; maybe TRBD1 (6 bases). CDR1 is KGHDR and CDR2 is SFDVKD in the germline V gene. This CDR3 has 16 residues. The V and J ends lost 6 bases and 3 bases respectively, with 17 bases between them. CDR3 sequence reads: CATSPADRFPNQPQHF. The CDR3 DNA follows: TGTGCCACCAGTCCAGCTGACAGGTTTCCCAATCAGCCCCAGCATTTT.

This chain links TRBV5-1 with TRBJ2-2; 7 bases align to TRBD1. V dropped 4 bases and J dropped 0; count of bases not matched to a gene: 6. The CDR3 sequence is 16 residues long. CDR1 and CDR2 from the germline V gene are SGHRS and YFSETQ. CDR3 nucleotides: TGCGCCAGCAGCCTAGGGACAGCCACGAACACCGGGGAGCTGTTTTTT. It codes for CASSLGTATNTGELFF.

The chain carries TRBV7-2 and TRBJ2-1, with 13 bases that match TRBD2. The CDR3 is 15 residues long. The germline V gene encodes CDR1 SGHTA and CDR2 FQGNSA. The J segment lost 10 bases and the V segment lost 4 bases, leaving 7 bases of the junction unmatched. CDR3 protein: CASSSGLAGDGEQFF. In nucleotides, the CDR3 is TGTGCCAGCAGCTCTGGACTAGCGGGAGACGGAGAGCAGTTCTTC.

This clone was picked up many times. The rearrangement uses TRBV19 and TRBJ1-1, with D tentatively TRBD1 (6 bases). Germline assignment: CDR1 LNHDA and CDR2 SQIVND (reference sequence). The CDR3 consists of 14 residues. V lost 1 base and J lost 4, with 10 bases in between. The DNA of the CDR3 is TGTGCCAGTAGTATAGGGGGGCATAGCACTGAAGCTTTCTTT. Amino acids: CASSIGGHSTEAFF. Full variable domain (outside the CDR3, taken from reference TRBV19 and TRBJ1-1): DGGITQSPKYLFRKEGQNVTLSCEQNLNHDAMYWYRQDPGQGLRLIYYSQIVNDFQKGDIAEGYSVSREKKESFPLTVTSAQKNPTAFYLCASSIGGHSTEAFFGQGTRLTVV.

The V and J genes are TRBV19 and TRBJ2-2; D may be TRBD1 (5 bases). CDR1 is LNHDA and CDR2 is SQIVND in the germline V gene (reference sequence). This CDR3 has 15 residues. Trimming stripped 3 bases from V and 6 bases from J, with 14 bases between. CDR3 nucleotide sequence: TGTGCCAGTAGTATTGGTGTTGGGGCGGCCGGGGAGCTGTTTTTT. This translates into CASSIGVGAAGELFF.

V gene TRBV5-1 combines with J gene TRBJ1-6; TRBD1 might be the D (6 bases). Trimming left V 3 bases short and J 4 bases short, with 11 bases between. Germline V gene lookup returns CDR1 SGHRS and CDR2 YFSETQ. This CDR3 has 15 amino acids. CDR3 sequence: CASSSGQPYNSPLHF. The DNA of the CDR3 is TGCGCCAGCAGCTCCGGACAGCCGTATAATTCACCCCTCCACTTT.

V and J are TRBV5-1 and TRBJ2-7; 8 nucleotides match TRBD1. V was clipped by 3 bases and J by 4 bases; unmatched bases: 18. Germline-derived CDR1 and CDR2 are SGHRS and YFSETQ. The CDR3 is 18 amino acids. CDR3 DNA sequence: TGCGCCAGCAGCTACTACGGGAGCCAGGGGGCGAAAGGGTACGAGCAGTACTTC. Translated, it gives CASSYYGSQGAKGYEQYF. Using reference TRBV5-1 and TRBJ2-7 for the parts outside the CDR3, the full variable domain is KAGVTQTPRYLIKTRGQQVTLSCSPISGHRSVSWYQQTPGQGLQFLFEYFSETQRNKGNFPGRFSGRQFSNSRSEMNVSTLELGDSALYLCASSYYGSQGAKGYEQYFGPGTRLTVT.

V is TRBV11-2 and J is TRBJ2-5; a possible D gene is TRBD2 (7 bases). CDR1 and CDR2 from the germline V gene are SGHAT and FQNNGV. The CDR3 extends over 13 amino acids. The V and J ends lost 5 bases and 5 bases respectively, with 12 bases between them. The CDR3 DNA follows: TGTGCCAGCAGCCGGGGGGCCGCGGAGACCCAGTACTTC. This translates into CASSRGAAETQYF.

The chain recombines TRBV6-6 with TRBJ1-1, with D possibly matching TRBD1 (6 bases). The germline V gene has CDR1 MNHNY and CDR2 SVGAGI (reference sequence). With 6 bases removed from V and 1 base from J, the gap between germline ends came to 12 bases. The CDR3 has 14 amino acids. The CDR3 nucleotides read TGTGCCAGCAGAGGGGGGGGCGGGAACACTGAAGCTTTCTTT. It codes for CASRGGGGNTEAFF.

This clone was picked up one time. The gene calls are TRBV3-1 (or the pseudogene TRBV3-2) and TRBJ1-2; a possible D gene is TRBD1 (6 bases). CDR3 length: 14 amino acids. The V end was cut by 0 bases, the J end by 3 bases, with 8 bases between. Germline CDR1 LGHDT, CDR2 YNNKEL (reference sequence). The DNA of the CDR3 is TGTGCCAGCAGCCAAGAAACAGGGTACTATGGCTACACCTTC. It translates to CASSQETGYYGYTF.

V and J are TRBV9 and TRBJ2-2; D possibly corresponds to TRBD2 (7 bases). The ends were cut back, 1 base at V and 2 bases at J, with 12 bases in the middle. Germline V gene data show CDR1 as SGDLS and CDR2 as YYNGEE. The CDR3 has 16 residues. The CDR3: CASSVRGGPNTGELFF. As DNA, the CDR3 is TGTGCCAGCAGCGTAAGGGGGGGCCCAAACACCGGGGAGCTGTTTTTT.

This clone has only a few counts. The chain uses TRBV6-5 and TRBJ1-4; a possible D gene is TRBD1 (6 bases). This CDR3 is built from 15 residues. The germline V and J ends were trimmed by 8 bases and 5 bases, with 18 bases remaining between them. CDR1 MNHEY and CDR2 SVGAGI come from the germline V gene. CDR3 in amino acids: CASGDLGTMNEKLFF. DNA of the CDR3: TGTGCCAGCGGAGATTTAGGGACAATGAATGAAAAACTGTTTTTT.

The chain couples TRBV27 to TRBJ1-1, with 8 bases aligning to TRBD1. V trimming: 5 bases; J trimming: 4 bases; junction bases outside the gene matches: 6. This CDR3 contains 14 residues. CDR1 and CDR2 (germline): MNHEY, SMNVEV (reference sequence). Written as DNA, the CDR3 is TGTGCCAGCAGTGAATACAGGGGGGGCACTGAAGCTTTCTTT. Translating it yields CASSEYRGGTEAFF.